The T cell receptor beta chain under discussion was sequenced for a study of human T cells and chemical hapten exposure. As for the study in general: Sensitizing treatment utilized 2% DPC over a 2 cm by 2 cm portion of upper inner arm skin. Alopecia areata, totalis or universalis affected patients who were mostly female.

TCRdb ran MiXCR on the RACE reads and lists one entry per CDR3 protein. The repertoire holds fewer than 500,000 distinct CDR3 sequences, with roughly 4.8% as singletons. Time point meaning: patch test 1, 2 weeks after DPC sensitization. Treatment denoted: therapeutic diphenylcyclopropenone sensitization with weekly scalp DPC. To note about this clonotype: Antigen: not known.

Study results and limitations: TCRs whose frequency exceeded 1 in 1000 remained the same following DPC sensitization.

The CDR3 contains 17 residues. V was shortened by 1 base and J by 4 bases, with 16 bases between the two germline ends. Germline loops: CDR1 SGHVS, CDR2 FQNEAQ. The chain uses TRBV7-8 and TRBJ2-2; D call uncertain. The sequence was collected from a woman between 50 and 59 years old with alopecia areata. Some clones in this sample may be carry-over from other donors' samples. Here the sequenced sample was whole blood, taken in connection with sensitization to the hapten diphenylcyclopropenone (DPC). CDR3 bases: TGTGCCAGCAGCTTAGAAGGTGTGATGGGGATCACCGGGGAGCTGTTTTTT. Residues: CASSLEGVMGITGELFF.